Listed here are 27 T cell receptor beta chains from one sample, sequenced in a study of blood T cell repertoires in COVID-19. Clones were sequenced by immunoSEQ multiplex PCR, and TCRdb holds only the in-frame ones, with some missing. The data contain under 100,000 clones, around 86% of them singletons. Sample: peripheral blood. Source of these receptors: a woman in her sixties or seventies with acute or convalescent COVID-19.

This chain links TRBV6-5 with TRBJ2-2; possible D gene TRBD2, 5 bases. Germline CDR1 reads MNHEY; CDR2 reads SVGAGI. This CDR3 comprises 13 residues. Trimming left V 7 bases short and J 6 bases short, with 12 bases between. The CDR3 DNA is TGTGCCAGCACCGGACTGCTGCCCGGGGAGCTGTTTTTT. Translated, it gives CASTGLLPGELFF.

This chain connects TRBV18 to TRBJ1-3; D ambiguous. Germline V CDR1 and CDR2: KGHSH, LQKENI. The CDR3 extends over 15 amino acids. V was cut by 0 bases and J by 2 bases, with 8 bases left in between. The CDR3 reads CASSPPGRTGNTIYF. The CDR3 nucleotides are TGTGCCAGCTCACCACCCGGCAGGACTGGAAACACCATATATTTT.

This rearrangement joins TRBV10-3 to TRBJ2-3; 13 nucleotides match TRBD2. CDR1 is ENHRY, CDR2 SYGVKD, per germline. Unmatched junction bases numbered 2, after V lost 6 bases and J lost 11 bases. The CDR3 contains 12 residues. The CDR3 loop reads CAISGTSGKQYF. CDR3 DNA sequence: TGTGCCATCAGCGGGACTAGCGGGAAGCAGTATTTT.

The rearrangement joins TRBV6-5 to TRBJ1-2, with 7 nucleotides matching TRBD1. The CDR3 contains 14 residues. The V gene's germline CDR1 is MNHEY and CDR2 SVGAGI. The V segment lost 6 bases and the J segment 10 bases; nucleotides outside the gene matches: 14. CDR3 residues: CASRKPGQSIDYTF. Here the CDR3 DNA reads TGTGCCAGCAGGAAACCGGGACAGTCTATTGACTACACCTTC.

The chain joins TRBV9 to TRBJ2-7, with 16 bases lining up with TRBD2. CDR1 is SGDLS, CDR2 YYNGEE, per germline. The CDR3 is 16 amino acids. J lost 2 bases, V lost 4 bases, and 3 bases had no gene match. Written as DNA, the CDR3 is TGTGCCAGCAGCCCCGGGACTAGCGGGAGGGCCTACGAGCAGTACTTC. Protein: CASSPGTSGRAYEQYF.

The rearrangement uses TRBV11-3 and TRBJ2-1, with D possibly TRBD2 on 7 matching bases. CDR1 and CDR2 from the germline V gene are SGHNT and YENEEA. The CDR3 has 16 residues. V lost 1 base and J lost 4, with 14 bases in between. The CDR3 reads CASSLAGRGAYNEQFF. In nucleotides, the CDR3 is TGTGCCAGCAGCTTAGCGGGCCGGGGGGCTTACAATGAGCAGTTCTTC.

V is TRBV5-1 and J is TRBJ1-5, with 10 bases that match TRBD1. This CDR3 is built from 16 residues. The V gene's germline CDR1 is SGHRS and CDR2 YFSETQ. V lost 2 bases and J lost 4; bases outside the gene matches: 6. The CDR3 DNA follows: TGCGCCAGCAGCTTAGAACCGGGACAGGGGAATCAGCCCCAGCATTTT. Translated, it gives CASSLEPGQGNQPQHF.

CDR3 loop: CSAGGQGVGYTF. Written as DNA, the CDR3 is TGCAGCGCTGGGGGCCAGGGGGTTGGCTACACCTTC. The V gene is TRBV29-1, the J gene TRBJ1-2; 7 positions match TRBD1. Germline CDR1 and CDR2: SQVTM and ANQGSEA. This CDR3 contains 12 residues. With V trimmed by 7 bases and J by 7 bases, 9 bases remained unmatched.

This chain uses TRBV18 with TRBJ2-7; 8 positions agree with TRBD1. J was trimmed by 2 bases and V by 5 bases; bases with no gene match: 5. Looked up from germline, CDR1 is KGHSH and CDR2 is LQKENI. The CDR3 has 14 residues. The CDR3 region has the DNA TGTGCCAGCTCATCTGGACAGGGCGCCTACGAGCAGTACTTC. Amino acid sequence: CASSSGQGAYEQYF.

V gene TRBV19 combines with J gene TRBJ2-7, with 10 positions matching TRBD1. Germline V CDR1 and CDR2: LNHDA, SQIVND (reference sequence). The CDR3 contains 15 residues. V shed 4 bases, J shed 2 bases, and the junction held 5 bases outside the gene matches. The chain's CDR3 is CASSRQGALPYEQYF. The CDR3 nucleotides are TGTGCCAGTAGTAGACAGGGGGCGCTTCCCTACGAGCAGTACTTC.

V gene TRBV5-1 combines with J gene TRBJ2-1; 8 bases map to TRBD1. V lost 0 bases and J lost 5; bases outside the gene matches: 4. This CDR3 has 15 residues. Germline V gene lookup returns CDR1 SGHRS and CDR2 YFSETQ. The CDR3 region is CASSLVTGGNNEQFF. The CDR3 DNA reads as TGCGCCAGCAGCTTGGTCACAGGGGGGAACAATGAGCAGTTCTTC.

This chain joins TRBV4-1 and TRBJ2-2; 8 nucleotides line up with TRBD1. V was clipped by 4 bases and J by 6 bases; unmatched bases: 4. The CDR3 is made up of 14 amino acids. Germline values: CDR1 MGHRA, CDR2 YSYEKL. In DNA form, the CDR3 reads TGCGCCAGCAGCCGGGGACAGGAAGCCGGGGAGCTGTTTTTT. This encodes CASSRGQEAGELFF.

The chain carries TRBV18 and TRBJ2-1; 8 bases fit TRBD1. Germline trimming cut 4 bases from V and 8 bases from J; bases unmatched to any gene: 7. The CDR3 runs to 14 residues. Germline V lookup: CDR1 KGHSH, CDR2 LQKENI. CDR3 nucleotides: TGTGCCAGCTCACGCGGCAGGGGGCAGGATGAGCAGTTCTTC. Protein sequence: CASSRGRGQDEQFF.

The rearrangement joins TRBV10-3 to TRBJ1-2; D unclear. This CDR3 has 14 residues. Germline V gene sequence: CDR1 ENHRY, CDR2 SYGVKD. V lost 6 bases, J lost 0 bases, and 11 bases lay in between. Here the CDR3 reads CAIRDVAANYGYTF. CDR3 DNA sequence: TGTGCCATCAGGGATGTAGCCGCTAACTATGGCTACACCTTC.

The chain uses TRBV7-9 and TRBJ1-2, with D possibly being TRBD1 (5 bases). The CDR3 spans 13 residues. Germline values: CDR1 SEHNR, CDR2 FQNEAQ (reference sequence). The V end lost 4 bases, the J end lost 8 bases, and 14 bases lay between the germline ends. CDR3 amino acids: CASSYDAGGGYTF. CDR3 sequence (DNA): TGTGCCAGCAGCTACGATGCGGGGGGAGGCTACACCTTC.

The CDR3 is CASSRRWSSYEQYV. In nucleotides, the CDR3 is TGTGCCAGCAGTCGTCGGTGGAGCTCCTACGAGCAGTACGTC. The genes are TRBV2 and TRBJ2-7; D unresolved. With 5 bases removed from V and 0 bases from J, the gap between germline ends came to 11 bases. Germline V gene data show CDR1 as SNHLY and CDR2 as FYNNEI. This CDR3 contains 14 residues.

This clone appeared many times. The chain links TRBV5-1 to TRBJ1-1; 7 bases are shared with TRBD1. The CDR3 runs to 15 residues. Trimming took 4 bases from V and 7 from J; bases not matched to a gene: 13. CDR1 is SGHRS, CDR2 YFSETQ, per germline. CDR3 DNA: TGCGCCAGCAGCCTTGACAGGGCCTTAAGGAATGAAGCTTTCTTT. Translated, it gives CASSLDRALRNEAFF.

The rearrangement links TRBV18 to TRBJ1-1; the D is unclear. V was shortened by 3 bases and J by 1 base, with 9 bases between the two germline ends. Germline V gene data show CDR1 as KGHSH and CDR2 as LQKENI. The CDR3 consists of 14 residues. CDR3 coding DNA: TGTGCCAGCTCACCCGAGGTGGGGAACACTGAAGCTTTCTTT. Protein product: CASSPEVGNTEAFF.

This sequence joins TRBV25-1 and TRBJ2-1; TRBD1 is a possible D gene (5 bases). V lost 6 bases and J 9 bases, leaving 6 bases between the germline ends. The CDR3 spans 10 residues. Germline V lookup: CDR1 MGHDK, CDR2 SYGVNS. The CDR3 region is CASRGPEQFF. The CDR3 region has the DNA TGTGCCAGCAGGGGGCCTGAGCAGTTCTTC.

This sequence joins TRBV5-1 and TRBJ2-3, with D unresolved. Trimming pared 0 bases from V and 2 bases from J, leaving 7 bases between. Germline V CDR1 and CDR2: SGHRS, YFSETQ. The CDR3 has 14 amino acids. The CDR3 is CASSLDSPTDTQYF. For the CDR3, the DNA is TGCGCCAGCAGCTTGGACAGCCCCACAGATACGCAGTATTTT.

The CDR3 nucleotides read TGCGCCAGCAGCTTTAGGCGGGAGGGTGCGGATACGCAGTATTTT. It is translated as CASSFRREGADTQYF. The chain uses TRBV5-1 and TRBJ2-3, with TRBD2 identical over 9 bases. J lost 6 bases, V lost 2 bases, and 7 bases had no gene match. CDR1 and CDR2 from the germline V gene are SGHRS and YFSETQ. This CDR3 contains 15 residues.

The DNA of the CDR3 is TGTGCCAGTAGTGAAACACAGGGGCGGACTGAAGCTTTCTTT. Its translation is CASSETQGRTEAFF. The rearrangement joins TRBV19 to TRBJ1-1, with TRBD1 matching over 7 bases. The V gene end was trimmed by 5 bases and the J gene end by 5 bases; junction bases not matched to a gene: 8. The germline CDR1 and CDR2 sequences are LNHDA and SQIVND (reference sequence). The CDR3 contains 14 residues.

The rearrangement uses TRBV19 and TRBJ1-5, with 8 bases fitting TRBD1. The V and J ends lost 10 bases and 5 bases, in that order; junction bases with no gene match: 16. This CDR3 has 16 residues. Germline-derived CDR1 and CDR2 are LNHDA and SQIVND (reference sequence). Here the CDR3 DNA reads TGTGCCACCATCCCCCCGGGCAGGGGGCGGGATCAGCCCCAGCATTTT. Protein product: CATIPPGRGRDQPQHF.

The CDR3: CASSQEWDRVPSYEQYV. For the CDR3, the DNA is TGTGCCAGCAGCCAAGAGTGGGACAGGGTACCCTCTTACGAGCAGTACGTC. The chain carries TRBV3-1 (or the pseudogene TRBV3-2) and TRBJ2-7; 9 nucleotides line up with TRBD1. Trimming took 0 bases from V and 4 from J; bases not matched to a gene: 10. The CDR3 is 17 amino acids. Germline values: CDR1 LGHDT, CDR2 YNNKEL (reference sequence).

This sequence joins TRBV6-5 and TRBJ2-3; TRBD2 agrees at 9 bases. With V trimmed by 6 bases and J by 8 bases, 12 bases remained unmatched. Germline CDR1 MNHEY, CDR2 SVGAGI. This CDR3 region has 15 residues. For the CDR3, the DNA is TGTGCCAGCAGGCCCGCGGGGGGGGGAAGAGTTACGCAGTATTTT. Protein: CASRPAGGGRVTQYF.

This sequence joins TRBV5-6 and TRBJ2-1; 14 nucleotides align to TRBD2. The CDR3 spans 16 residues. J gave up 9 bases and V 4 bases, and 9 bases lay outside the gene matches. Per germline, CDR1 SGHDT and CDR2 YYEEEE. The CDR3 region has the DNA TGTGCCAGCAGCCCCCAGACTAGCGGGAGGGCCCCTGAGCAGTTCTTC. Its protein is CASSPQTSGRAPEQFF.

This chain uses TRBV21-1 with TRBJ2-5; the table's TRBD1 call for D was not verified on the DNA. TRBV21-1 is labeled a pseudogene. This CDR3 has 18 residues. CDR3 in amino acids: CASSKVGQGGEGRETQYF. In DNA, the CDR3 is TGTGCCAGCAGCAAAGTGGGACAGGGGGGTGAGGGAAGGGAGACCCAGTACTTC.